Following are 5 T cell receptor beta chains from one sample sequenced in a study of long-term antiretroviral therapy in people with HIV. At the survey level, the v3.0 immunoSEQ assay was run. Sequencing was performed with immunoSEQ multiplex PCR; in TCRdb, only in-frame clones are kept and a portion is missing. Here the sample spans approximately 39,000 clones, 75% to 90% being singletons. This specimen consisted of unsorted PBMCs, obtained 1.5 years after starting antiretroviral therapy. The receptors were sampled from a man in his late teens or twenties with HIV.

The V gene is TRBV2, the J gene TRBJ2-7; 9 bases map to TRBD1. Per germline, CDR1 SNHLY and CDR2 FYNNEI. CDR3 length: 15 amino acids. V lost 5 bases to trimming and J lost 3 bases; unmatched junction nucleotides: 8. The CDR3 region is CASSSADRGVYEQYF. The CDR3 DNA sequence: TGTGCCAGCAGTTCGGCGGACAGGGGAGTCTACGAGCAGTACTTC.

The rearrangement joins TRBV5-1 to TRBJ1-2; D ambiguous. This CDR3 has 12 residues. Trimming left V 2 bases short and J 2 bases short, with 4 bases between. CDR1 is SGHRS and CDR2 is YFSETQ in the germline V gene. The CDR3 DNA follows: TGCGCCAGCAGCTTTGGGAACTATGGCTACACCTTC. Its translation: CASSFGNYGYTF.

The chain couples TRBV2 to TRBJ2-2; D gene unclear. This CDR3 is built from 15 residues. Germline V CDR1 and CDR2: SNHLY, FYNNEI. Trimming took off 6 bases at V and 4 bases at J, with 15 bases between the two ends. Here the CDR3 DNA reads TGTGCCAGCAGCGGACCCCACCTGGGCACCGGGGAGCTGTTTTTT. It yields the protein CASSGPHLGTGELFF.

This sequence joins TRBV28 and TRBJ1-1; 7 bases align to TRBD1. This CDR3 has 15 amino acids. The germline V gene has CDR1 MDHEN and CDR2 SYDVKM. V dropped 6 bases and J dropped 0; count of bases not matched to a gene: 7. CDR3 coding DNA: TGTGCCAGCAGCTCAGGGGGGGCTCTGAACACTGAAGCTTTCTTT. Translated: CASSSGGALNTEAFF.

The chain employs TRBV6-7 and TRBJ2-7; D might be TRBD1 (6 bases). TRBV6-7 qualifies as an ORF whose function is uncertain. The CDR3 sequence is 15 residues long. V was shortened by 2 bases and J by 3 bases, with 14 bases between the two germline ends. The CDR3, as DNA: TGTGCCAGCAGTTACATGGGGGCTGCTGTCTACGAGCAGTACTTC. Translation: CASSYMGAAVYEQYF.